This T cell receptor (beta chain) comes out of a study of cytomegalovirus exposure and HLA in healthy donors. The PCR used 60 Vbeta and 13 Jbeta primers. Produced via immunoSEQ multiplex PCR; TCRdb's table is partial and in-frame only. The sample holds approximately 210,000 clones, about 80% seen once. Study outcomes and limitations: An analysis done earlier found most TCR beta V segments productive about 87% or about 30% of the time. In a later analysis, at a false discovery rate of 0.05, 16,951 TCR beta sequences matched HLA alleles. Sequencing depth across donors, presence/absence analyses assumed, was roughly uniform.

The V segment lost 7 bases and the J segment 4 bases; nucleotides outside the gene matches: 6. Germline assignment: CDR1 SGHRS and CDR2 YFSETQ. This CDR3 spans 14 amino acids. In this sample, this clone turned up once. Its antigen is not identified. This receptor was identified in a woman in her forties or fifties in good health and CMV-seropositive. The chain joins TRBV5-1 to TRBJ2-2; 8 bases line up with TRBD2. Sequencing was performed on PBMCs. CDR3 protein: CASRVAGITGELFF. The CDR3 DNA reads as TGCGCCAGCCGAGTAGCGGGGATCACCGGGGAGCTGTTTTTT.